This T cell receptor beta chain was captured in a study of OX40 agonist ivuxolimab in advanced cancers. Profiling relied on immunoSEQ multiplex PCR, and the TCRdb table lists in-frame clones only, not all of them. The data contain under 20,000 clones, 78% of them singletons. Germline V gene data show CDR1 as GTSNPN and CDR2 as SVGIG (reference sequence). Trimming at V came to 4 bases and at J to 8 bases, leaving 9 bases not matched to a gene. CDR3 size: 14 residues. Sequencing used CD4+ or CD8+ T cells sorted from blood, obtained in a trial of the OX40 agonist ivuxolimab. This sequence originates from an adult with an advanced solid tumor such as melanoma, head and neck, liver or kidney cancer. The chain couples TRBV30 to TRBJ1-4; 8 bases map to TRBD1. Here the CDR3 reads CAWKQGEEWEKLFF. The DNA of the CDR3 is TGTGCCTGGAAACAGGGGGAGGAGTGGGAAAAACTGTTTTTT.